Many counts were recorded for the clone carrying this TCR beta chain. Antigen specificity is unknown. This sample was included in a study of HIV-infected patients and healthy controls. This CDR3 contains 18 residues. Germline V gene sequence: CDR1 DFQATT, CDR2 SNEGSKA (reference sequence). The trim removed 6 bases at V and 1 base at J, leaving 17 bases unmatched. Study-wide results and limits: CDR3 sharing between individuals was lower in HIV-infected patients than in healthy controls. Significant mean usage differences between HIV-infected patients and controls involved eight alpha and eight beta V genes.

500 ng RNA was reverse transcribed with alpha and beta constant-region primers. Alpha and beta chain libraries were made separately by chain-specific third strand synthesis with multiplexing indices. TCRdb itself ran the 5' RACE reads through MiXCR, one entry per CDR3 protein. Of thousands of distinct CDR3 sequences in the sample, 10% were seen once. Follow-up blood was drawn about 14 weeks, roughly three months, after antiretroviral therapy began. All unsorted peripheral T cells were captured because whole blood was used without fractionation. The V gene is TRBV20-1, the J gene TRBJ2-5; 10 bases match TRBD2. The material was blood, obtained during antiretroviral therapy. This TCR was recovered from an adult with HIV infection. CDR3 DNA sequence: TGCAGTGCCACCATCCCCACCCCACTAGCGGGGCCCCAAGAGACCCAGTACTTC. Translated: CSATIPTPLAGPQETQYF.